Sequencing of this T cell receptor (beta chain) was carried out in a study of OX40 agonist ivuxolimab in advanced cancers. Study observations and caveats: Low normalized T-cell clonal expansion was also seen in some nonresponders. In the expanded peripheral T cells, antigen specificity was never determined.

For this clone: The antigen remains undetermined.

Assay used: immunoSEQ multiplex PCR; TCRdb lists only in-frame clones, some missing. The table includes about 94,000 clones, 70% to 90% detected once. V lost 6 bases and J 7 bases, leaving 24 bases between the germline ends. This CDR3 has 17 residues. The germline V gene encodes CDR1 MNHEY and CDR2 SMNVEV (reference sequence). Sequencing was performed on CD4+ or CD8+ T cells sorted from blood, taken in a trial of the OX40 agonist ivuxolimab. This sequence originates from an adult with an advanced solid tumor such as melanoma, head and neck, liver or kidney cancer. The chain carries TRBV27 and TRBJ1-4, with a weak D call TRBD1 (5 bases). This CDR3 is CASRDGAGMNLGEKLFF. The CDR3, as DNA: TGTGCCAGCAGAGACGGGGCAGGGATGAATCTAGGTGAAAAACTGTTTTTT. The full variable domain, completed using reference TRBV27 and TRBJ1-4, is EAQVTQNPRYLITVTGKKLTVTCSQNMNHEYMSWYRQDPGLGLRQIYYSMNVEVTDKGDVPEGYKVSRKEKRNFPLILESPSPNQTSLYFCASRDGAGMNLGEKLFFGSGTQLSVL.